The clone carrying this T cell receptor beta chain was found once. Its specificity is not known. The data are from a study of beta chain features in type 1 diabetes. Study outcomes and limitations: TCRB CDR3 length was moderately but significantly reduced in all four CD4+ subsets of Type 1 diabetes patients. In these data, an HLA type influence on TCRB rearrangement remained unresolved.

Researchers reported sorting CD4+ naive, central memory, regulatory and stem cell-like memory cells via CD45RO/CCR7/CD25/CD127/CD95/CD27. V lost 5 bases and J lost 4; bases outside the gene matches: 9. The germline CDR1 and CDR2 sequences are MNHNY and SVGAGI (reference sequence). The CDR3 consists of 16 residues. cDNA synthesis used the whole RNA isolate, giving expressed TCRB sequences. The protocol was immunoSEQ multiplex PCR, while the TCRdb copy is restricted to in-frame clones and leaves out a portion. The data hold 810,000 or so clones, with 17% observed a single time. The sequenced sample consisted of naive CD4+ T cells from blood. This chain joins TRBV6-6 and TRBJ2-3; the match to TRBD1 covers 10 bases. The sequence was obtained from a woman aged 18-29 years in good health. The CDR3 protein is CASSPGQGVFADTQYF. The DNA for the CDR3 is TGTGCCAGCAGTCCCGGACAGGGGGTTTTCGCAGATACGCAGTATTTT.